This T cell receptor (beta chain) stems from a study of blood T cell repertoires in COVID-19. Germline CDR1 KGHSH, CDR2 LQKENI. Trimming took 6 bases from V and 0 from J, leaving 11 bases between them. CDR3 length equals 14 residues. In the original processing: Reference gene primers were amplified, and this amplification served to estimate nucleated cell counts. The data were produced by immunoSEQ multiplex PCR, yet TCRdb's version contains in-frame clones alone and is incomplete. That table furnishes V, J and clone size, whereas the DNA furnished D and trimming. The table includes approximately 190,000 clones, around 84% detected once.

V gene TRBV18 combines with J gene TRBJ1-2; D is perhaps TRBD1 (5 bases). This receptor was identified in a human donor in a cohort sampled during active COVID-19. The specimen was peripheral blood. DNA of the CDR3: TGTGCCAGCTCTCCGACAGTATCTAACTATGGCTACACCTTC. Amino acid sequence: CASSPTVSNYGYTF.